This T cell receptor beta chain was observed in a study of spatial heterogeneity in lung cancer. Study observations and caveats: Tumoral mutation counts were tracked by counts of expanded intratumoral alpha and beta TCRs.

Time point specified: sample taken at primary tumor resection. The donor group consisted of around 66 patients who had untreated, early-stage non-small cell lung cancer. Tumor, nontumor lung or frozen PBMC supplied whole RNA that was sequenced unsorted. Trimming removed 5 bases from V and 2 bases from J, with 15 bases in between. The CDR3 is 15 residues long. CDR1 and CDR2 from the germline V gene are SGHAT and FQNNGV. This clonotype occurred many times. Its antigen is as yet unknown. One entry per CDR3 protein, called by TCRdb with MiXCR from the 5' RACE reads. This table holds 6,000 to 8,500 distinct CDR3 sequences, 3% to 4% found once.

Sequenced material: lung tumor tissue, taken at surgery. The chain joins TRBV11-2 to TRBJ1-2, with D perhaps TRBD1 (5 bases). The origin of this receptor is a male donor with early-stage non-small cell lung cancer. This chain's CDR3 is CASSLRDGWNYGYTF. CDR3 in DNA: TGTGCCAGCAGCCTCCGGGACGGCTGGAACTATGGCTACACCTTC.